Here is one T cell receptor (beta chain) with its context. Its antigen specificity is not known. Base quality data are lacking; no much larger clone is found one base away. The data are from a study of Ad26.COV2.S vaccination and SARS-CoV-2 variants (dated by TCRdb to about 2021). Concerning the study at large: Vaccine-arm donors came from COV1001, a multicentre, randomized, double-blind, placebo-controlled phase I-IIa trial of Ad26.COV2.S in healthy adults. Sequencing of the TCRbeta repertoire served to evaluate the specificity and breadth of SARS-CoV-2-reactive T cell receptors following Ad26.COV2.S vaccination. Trial participants were randomized into five groups of five, in which low-dose or high-dose Ad26.COV2.S was given once or twice, or placebo was given on both occasions. Investigators did not know the trial group allocation while performing experiments and assessing outcomes. A total of some 30 samples were included in the TCR-sequenced set, comprising 19 Ad26.COV2.S vaccine recipients, 5 placebo recipients and 8 SARS-CoV-2 convalescent individuals. Dosing of Ad26.COV2.S was intramuscular, at either 5x10^10 or 1x10^11 viral particles, delivered as one shot or as two shots spaced 56 days apart.

V and J are trimmed by 0 bases and 2 bases, and the gene matches miss 5 bases of the junction. From the germline V gene, CDR1 is SGHRS and CDR2 is YFSETQ. The CDR3 spans 16 residues, from the cysteine through the phenylalanine. Only the CDR3 DNA stays, 48 bases, in frame from base 1. According to the study, the label for this sample's treatment or condition signals: 15 to 20 received Ad26.COV2.S at low or high dose, single or two shots; a few received placebo; per-sample allocation not given. Repertoires of vaccine and placebo recipients were sequenced from samples collected on day 63 after the first injection. Between 29 July and 7 August 2020, Cohort 1b enrolled 25 adults aged 18-55 years at one site in Boston, USA. Ad26.COV2.S was a replication-incompetent adenovirus type 26 vector expressing a prefusion-stabilized SARS-CoV-2 spike protein from the original Wuhan strain. The immunoSEQ Assay was used to sequence TCRbeta CDR3 regions. After extraction, genomic DNA underwent amplification by bias-controlled multiplex PCR, followed by high-throughput sequencing. On the study's bioinformatics: To quantify the absolute abundance of every unique TCRbeta CDR3 region, sequences were collapsed and filtered. T cell fraction was estimated by normalizing TCRbeta template counts to usable DNA, which was measured by amplifying reference genes present in all nucleated cells. Repertoire TCRs were annotated as SARS-CoV-2-specific by exact matching of V gene, CDR3 amino acid sequence and J gene to a known reactive TCR set. The reference SARS-CoV-2 TCR set was obtained from MIRA and was filtered for enrichment in COVID-19-positive ImmuneCODE repertoires, whereby public or cross-reactive TCRs were removed. Using the MIRA antigens, annotated TCRs were further analysed by specific ORF or by position within an ORF. Breadth was defined as annotated unique rearrangements over total unique productive rearrangements; depth was the summed frequency of those rearrangements. Group comparisons of TCR breadth used two-sided Wilcoxon rank-sum tests. TCRdb limited this immuneACCESS table to in-frame rearrangements with V and J called. A share of clones is missing; checked studies link under half to unresolved V genes, and the rest is unexplained. V and J calls and clone size are given by that table; D and trimming were obtained from the DNA. Recorded for this sample are about 370,000 clones; about 88% of them occurred a single time. Around 2% of the sample is taken by the ten largest.

Study-wide findings and limitations: The study lacked the statistical power to compare responses across vaccine doses or regimens. Non-spike TCR breadth was comparable between vaccine and placebo recipients, consistent with the vaccine containing only spike. After vaccination, substantial breadth of spike-specific CD8+ and CD4+ T cell responses was reported. Ad26.COV2.S recipients had higher spike-specific TCR breadth than placebo recipients (P = 0.0014). It was noted by the authors that total T cell responses may have been underestimated by the TCR breadth and depth analyses.

The TCR originated in a person between 18 and 60 years old who received the Ad26.COV2.S COVID-19 vaccine or a placebo. In this chain, TRBV5-1 is recombined with TRBJ2-5; 9 junctional bases match TRBD1. The sample was peripheral blood, taken in a trial of Ad26.COV2.S vaccine versus placebo. The bases read TGCGCCAGCAGCTTGGCGACAGGGGGGGTACAAGAGACCCAGTACTTC. This translates into CASSLATGGVQETQYF.